These T cell receptor beta chains were read from a single sample in a study of control samples from healthy donors and cancer patients. The assay was immunoSEQ multiplex PCR, and TCRdb's table has in-frame clones only and misses some. Among 150,000 to 200,000 clones listed, 85% to 90% were seen once. The sequencing input was blood. The receptors come from a woman aged 25-40 years in good health. CDR3s include the opening cysteine and the closing phenylalanine or tryptophan. The order of the fields is J gene, clone size, V gene, D gene, CDR3 protein, CDR3 DNA. The D gene is left open where the match is weak. Size values are once, few and many counts, or a class for expanded clones, and some rows have none.

j_gene: TRBJ1-6
abundance: .
v_gene: TRBV4-1
d_gene: TRBD1
CDR3aa: CASSQAYYRGLGNSPLHF
CDR3nt: TGCGCCAGCAGCCAAGCCTACTACAGGGGACTTGGGAATTCACCCCTCCACTTT

j_gene: TRBJ1-5
abundance: once
v_gene: TRBV7-8
d_gene: .
CDR3aa: CASSLSRTDYQPQHF
CDR3nt: TGTGCCAGCAGCTTATCTCGGACAGATTATCAGCCCCAGCATTTT

j_gene: TRBJ1-2
abundance: .
v_gene: TRBV14
d_gene: .
CDR3aa: CASSHRPTGGYTF
CDR3nt: TGTGCCAGCAGCCACCGACCGACAGGCGGCTACACCTTC

j_gene: TRBJ2-3
abundance: .
v_gene: TRBV4-1
d_gene: .
CDR3aa: CASSQVRVADTQYF
CDR3nt: TGCGCCAGCAGCCAAGTTAGAGTGGCAGATACGCAGTATTTT

j_gene: TRBJ1-2
abundance: .
v_gene: TRBV2
d_gene: TRBD1
CDR3aa: CASRQGAGIINYGYTF
CDR3nt: TGTGCCTCGAGACAGGGGGCTGGAATTATTAACTATGGCTACACCTTC

j_gene: TRBJ2-6
abundance: once
v_gene: TRBV28
d_gene: .
CDR3aa: CASSLPGLGGPGANVLTF
CDR3nt: TGTGCCAGCAGCCTCCCGGGTCTTGGGGGGCCCGGGGCCAACGTCCTGACTTTC

j_gene: TRBJ2-3
abundance: .
v_gene: TRBV13
d_gene: TRBD2
CDR3aa: CASSSPGLAWGGDTQYF
CDR3nt: TGTGCCAGCAGTTCACCGGGACTAGCGTGGGGGGGAGATACGCAGTATTTT

j_gene: TRBJ1-3
abundance: .
v_gene: TRBV3-1/TRBV3-2
d_gene: .
CDR3aa: CASSAQGTSGNTIYF
CDR3nt: TGTGCCAGCAGCGCCCAGGGAACGTCGGGAAACACCATATATTTT

j_gene: TRBJ1-5
abundance: .
v_gene: TRBV10-3
d_gene: .
CDR3aa: CATTDSSNQPQHF
CDR3nt: TGTGCCACTACAGACAGTAGCAATCAGCCCCAGCATTTT

j_gene: TRBJ1-5
abundance: few
v_gene: TRBV6-7
d_gene: TRBD1
CDR3aa: CASTSGQGDQPQHF
CDR3nt: TGTGCCAGCACAAGTGGACAGGGGGATCAGCCCCAGCATTTT

j_gene: TRBJ1-2
abundance: many
v_gene: TRBV29-1
d_gene: .
CDR3aa: CSVEEAHGYTF
CDR3nt: TGCAGCGTTGAAGAGGCACATGGCTACACCTTC

j_gene: TRBJ2-3
abundance: .
v_gene: TRBV14
d_gene: TRBD2
CDR3aa: CASSHLGSASGRRTDTQYF
CDR3nt: TGTGCCAGCAGCCACCTCGGTTCCGCGAGCGGGAGAAGGACAGATACGCAGTATTTT

j_gene: TRBJ1-4
abundance: .
v_gene: TRBV5-1
d_gene: .
CDR3aa: CASSLRSPPEWEKLFF
CDR3nt: TGCGCCAGCAGCTTGCGTTCACCACCTGAATGGGAAAAACTGTTTTTT

j_gene: TRBJ1-3
abundance: .
v_gene: TRBV30
d_gene: .
CDR3aa: CAWSLTVGNTIYF
CDR3nt: TGTGCCTGGAGTCTCACGGTCGGAAACACCATATATTTT

j_gene: TRBJ2-4
abundance: .
v_gene: TRBV5-1
d_gene: .
CDR3aa: CASSLGQGAKNIQYF
CDR3nt: TGCGCCAGCAGCTTGGGCCAGGGGGCCAAAAACATTCAGTACTTC

j_gene: TRBJ2-1
abundance: .
v_gene: TRBV18
d_gene: .
CDR3aa: CASSSDMYNEQFF
CDR3nt: TGTGCCAGCTCATCAGACATGTACAATGAGCAGTTCTTC

j_gene: TRBJ2-7
abundance: .
v_gene: TRBV6-2/TRBV6-3
d_gene: .
CDR3aa: CASSPRYMEVFHEQYF
CDR3nt: TGTGCCAGCAGCCCTCGCTATATGGAGGTTTTCCACGAGCAGTACTTC

j_gene: TRBJ1-2
abundance: .
v_gene: TRBV25-1
d_gene: .
CDR3aa: CASSEFSLYGYTF
CDR3nt: TGTGCCAGCAGTGAATTCTCTCTCTATGGCTACACCTTC

j_gene: TRBJ2-1
abundance: .
v_gene: TRBV4-2
d_gene: TRBD2
CDR3aa: CASSQVGAGGANEQFF
CDR3nt: TGTGCCAGCAGCCAAGTGGGGGCGGGAGGGGCGAATGAGCAGTTCTTC

j_gene: TRBJ2-6
abundance: .
v_gene: TRBV19
d_gene: .
CDR3aa: CASSDRSGANVLTF
CDR3nt: TGTGCCAGTAGCGACAGGTCTGGGGCCAACGTCCTGACTTTC

j_gene: TRBJ2-7
abundance: .
v_gene: TRBV6-5
d_gene: .
CDR3aa: CASQGPYEQYF
CDR3nt: TGTGCCAGCCAGGGCCCCTACGAGCAGTACTTC

j_gene: TRBJ1-6
abundance: many
v_gene: TRBV19
d_gene: TRBD1
CDR3aa: CASKGGTGASSYNSPLHF
CDR3nt: TGTGCCAGTAAGGGCGGGACAGGGGCGAGCTCCTATAATTCACCCCTCCACTTT

j_gene: TRBJ2-5
abundance: .
v_gene: TRBV6-4
d_gene: TRBD1
CDR3aa: CASSDVPGGRETQYF
CDR3nt: TGTGCCAGCAGTGACGTCCCAGGGGGCAGGGAGACCCAGTACTTC

j_gene: TRBJ2-1
abundance: .
v_gene: TRBV28
d_gene: TRBD2
CDR3aa: CASRAFSGSSYNEQFF
CDR3nt: TGTGCCAGCAGGGCTTTTAGCGGGAGCTCCTACAATGAGCAGTTCTTC

j_gene: TRBJ1-2
abundance: .
v_gene: TRBV9
d_gene: TRBD1
CDR3aa: CASSFRDSSYGYTF
CDR3nt: TGTGCCAGCAGCTTTCGGGACAGTTCCTATGGCTACACCTTC

j_gene: TRBJ1-5
abundance: .
v_gene: TRBV19
d_gene: .
CDR3aa: CASSISWGASNQPQHF
CDR3nt: TGTGCCAGTAGTATTTCATGGGGGGCAAGCAATCAGCCCCAGCATTTT

j_gene: TRBJ2-3
abundance: .
v_gene: TRBV5-4
d_gene: .
CDR3aa: CASSWQSSGDTQYF
CDR3nt: TGTGCCAGCAGCTGGCAGTCGTCAGGGGATACGCAGTATTTT

j_gene: TRBJ1-1
abundance: .
v_gene: TRBV13
d_gene: .
CDR3aa: CASSLGRQNTEAFF
CDR3nt: TGTGCCAGCAGCTTAGGGAGACAGAACACTGAAGCTTTCTTT

j_gene: TRBJ1-5
abundance: .
v_gene: TRBV4-2
d_gene: .
CDR3aa: CASSQDLAGGYNQPQHF
CDR3nt: TGTGCCAGCAGCCAAGATCTTGCGGGAGGATACAATCAGCCCCAGCATTTT

j_gene: TRBJ2-2
abundance: .
v_gene: TRBV5-1
d_gene: TRBD1
CDR3aa: CASRQGLGTANTGELFF
CDR3nt: TGCGCCAGCAGACAAGGATTAGGGACAGCGAACACCGGGGAGCTGTTTTTT

j_gene: TRBJ1-2
abundance: once
v_gene: TRBV28
d_gene: .
CDR3aa: CASSLPLGGGRIHGYTF
CDR3nt: TGTGCCAGCAGTTTACCCCTCGGGGGGGGGAGAATCCATGGCTACACCTTC

j_gene: TRBJ1-3
abundance: .
v_gene: TRBV7-9
d_gene: .
CDR3aa: CASFGDTSSGNTIYF
CDR3nt: TGTGCCAGCTTTGGGGACACGAGCTCTGGAAACACCATATATTTT

j_gene: TRBJ2-4
abundance: .
v_gene: TRBV10-3
d_gene: .
CDR3aa: CAISDGGKNIQYF
CDR3nt: TGTGCCATCAGTGATGGGGGGAAAAACATTCAGTACTTC

j_gene: TRBJ1-1
abundance: .
v_gene: TRBV5-6
d_gene: TRBD1
CDR3aa: CASSRGAGTGRNTEAFF
CDR3nt: TGTGCCAGCAGCCGGGGGGCCGGGACAGGAAGGAACACTGAAGCTTTCTTT

j_gene: TRBJ2-1
abundance: .
v_gene: TRBV5-1
d_gene: .
CDR3aa: CASSATYNEQFF
CDR3nt: TGCGCCAGCAGCGCGACCTACAATGAGCAGTTCTTC

j_gene: TRBJ1-1
abundance: .
v_gene: TRBV5-1
d_gene: TRBD1
CDR3aa: CASRSGGAEAFF
CDR3nt: TGCGCCAGCAGGTCAGGGGGGGCTGAAGCTTTCTTT

j_gene: TRBJ2-1
abundance: few
v_gene: TRBV25-1
d_gene: TRBD1
CDR3aa: CASSDLTGSSYNEQFF
CDR3nt: TGTGCCAGCAGTGATTTGACAGGGAGCTCCTACAATGAGCAGTTCTTC

j_gene: TRBJ2-1
abundance: .
v_gene: TRBV11-3
d_gene: .
CDR3aa: CASSSGSGNEQFF
CDR3nt: TGTGCCAGCAGCTCTGGAAGCGGGAATGAGCAGTTCTTC

j_gene: TRBJ2-2
abundance: .
v_gene: TRBV5-1
d_gene: .
CDR3aa: CASKEQQTNTGELFF
CDR3nt: TGCGCCAGCAAAGAGCAACAGACGAACACCGGGGAGCTGTTTTTT

j_gene: TRBJ1-2
abundance: .
v_gene: TRBV5-6
d_gene: .
CDR3aa: CASSSDGVTNYGYTF
CDR3nt: TGTGCCAGCAGCTCGGATGGGGTAACTAACTATGGCTACACCTTC

j_gene: TRBJ2-3
abundance: .
v_gene: TRBV7-8
d_gene: TRBD2
CDR3aa: CASSLVAGVSTDTQYF
CDR3nt: TGTGCCAGCAGCTTAGTTGCGGGGGTGAGCACAGATACGCAGTATTTT

j_gene: TRBJ2-5
abundance: .
v_gene: TRBV10-3
d_gene: TRBD1
CDR3aa: CASRQGTQETQYF
CDR3nt: TGTGCCTCGCGACAGGGGACCCAAGAGACCCAGTACTTC

j_gene: TRBJ1-1
abundance: .
v_gene: TRBV5-4
d_gene: TRBD1
CDR3aa: CASSPFRQGVEAFF
CDR3nt: TGTGCCAGCAGCCCTTTTCGACAGGGGGTTGAAGCTTTCTTT

j_gene: TRBJ2-2
abundance: once
v_gene: TRBV7-7
d_gene: TRBD2
CDR3aa: CASSPGGTSTGELFF
CDR3nt: TGTGCTAGCAGCCCGGGAGGGACTAGCACCGGGGAGCTGTTTTTT